The sequence of this T cell receptor beta chain was determined in a study of PD-1 blockade in mismatch repair-deficient tumors. Comments on this clone: Its antigen is still unknown. Germline is not matched at one junction end, which may reflect a read error.

CDR3 length: 14 amino acids. Germline V lookup: CDR1 SGHDT, CDR2 YYEEEE. Broader study findings: Tumor-resident clones, often absent from pretreatment blood, expanded after pembrolizumab and then contracted.

Profiling relied on immunoSEQ multiplex PCR, and the TCRdb table lists in-frame clones only, not all of them. The sample has about 100,000 clones, roughly four fifths seen once. The origin of this receptor is an adult with mismatch repair-deficient cancer. This chain links TRBV5-6 with TRBJ1-1; unclear D gene. The material sequenced was peripheral blood, taken approximately 35 weeks after starting pembrolizumab. CDR3 in DNA: TGTGCCAGCAACTACCGGGAGAACACTGATCGAGGGAACTTT. Amino acid sequence: CASNYRENTDRGNF.